The 20 T cell receptor beta chains in this list originate from one sample, sequenced in a study of blood T cell repertoires in COVID-19. Measured with immunoSEQ multiplex PCR; TCRdb has only the in-frame clones, and not every one. The profile covers more than 90,000 clones, with around 85% appearing a single time and about 1.7% taken by the ten largest. The sequenced sample was peripheral blood. The source of these receptors is a woman aged 70-85 years with active or convalescent COVID-19.

The chain carries TRBV5-4 and TRBJ1-3; TRBD1 might be the D (5 bases). The CDR3 has 14 amino acids. V was shortened by 6 bases and J by 2 bases, with 12 bases between the two germline ends. The germline V gene has CDR1 SGHNT and CDR2 YYREEE (reference sequence). The CDR3 DNA reads TGTGCCAGCATCGACAGCAGGGCTGGAAACACCATATATTTT. Protein product: CASIDSRAGNTIYF.

The rearrangement links TRBV28 to TRBJ2-3, with 9 bases identical to TRBD2. Germline CDR1 and CDR2: MDHEN and SYDVKM. V shed 10 bases, J shed 2 bases, and the junction held 7 bases outside the gene matches. This CDR3 comprises 14 residues. CDR3 in amino acids: CATIRTSDTDTQYF. Written as DNA, the CDR3 is TGTGCCACAATACGGACTAGCGACACAGATACGCAGTATTTT.

The CDR3 nucleotides are TGCGCCAGCAAGCAGGGGGACCTCTACAACTATGGCTACACCTTC. It translates to CASKQGDLYNYGYTF. The chain carries TRBV10-1 and TRBJ1-2, with 7 bases aligning to TRBD1. CDR1 is WNHNN, CDR2 SYGVQD, per germline (reference sequence). V was clipped by 7 bases and J by 2 bases; unmatched bases: 10. The CDR3 loop spans 15 amino acids.

The gene calls are TRBV11-2 and TRBJ1-4, with D tentatively TRBD1 (6 bases). CDR3 size: 15 residues. The ends were cut back, 7 bases at V and 0 bases at J, with 12 bases in the middle. Germline loops: CDR1 SGHAT, CDR2 FQNNGV. Written as DNA, the CDR3 is TGTGCCAGCAACCGCAGGGGTGCAACTAATGAAAAACTGTTTTTT. Residues: CASNRRGATNEKLFF.

The chain joins TRBV5-6 to TRBJ1-2, with D perhaps matching TRBD1 (6 bases). Trimming cost V 2 bases and J 3 bases, with 17 bases left between them. The CDR3 sequence is 16 residues long. CDR1 and CDR2 from the germline V gene are SGHDT and YYEEEE. The CDR3 DNA is TGTGCCAGCAGCTTACTCAACAGGGCAGAGGACTATGGCTACACCTTC. Its protein product is CASSLLNRAEDYGYTF.

The chain couples TRBV5-6 to TRBJ2-3, with TRBD2 identical over 10 bases. The germline V gene encodes CDR1 SGHDT and CDR2 YYEEEE. Losses at the gene ends were 2 bases for V and 2 bases for J; bases not matched to a gene: 5. There are 16 residues in the CDR3. CDR3 amino acids: CASSLTSGRATDTQYF. CDR3 DNA sequence: TGTGCCAGCAGCTTAACAAGCGGGAGGGCCACAGATACGCAGTATTTT.

V is TRBV4-3 and J is TRBJ1-1, with unresolved D. The CDR3 extends over 14 amino acids. V shed 0 bases and J shed 1 base, with 6 bases lying between them. The V gene's germline CDR1 is LGHNA and CDR2 YSLEER. This CDR3 reads CASSQDVQNTEAFF. The CDR3 DNA is TGCGCCAGCAGCCAAGATGTACAGAACACTGAAGCTTTCTTT.

The chain recombines TRBV28 with TRBJ1-2; D is ambiguous. This CDR3 has 12 amino acids. Trimming left V 7 bases short and J 5 bases short, with 11 bases between. Germline loops: CDR1 MDHEN, CDR2 SYDVKM. The CDR3 region has the DNA TGTGCCAGCAACACCGACATATATGGCTACACCTTC. Its translation: CASNTDIYGYTF.

This chain joins TRBV2 and TRBJ1-2; perhaps TRBD1 as D (6 bases). Trimming removed 6 bases at V and 4 bases at J, with 9 bases between. Germline V gives CDR1 SNHLY, CDR2 FYNNEI. There are 12 residues in the CDR3. The CDR3: CASSPDSYGYTF. CDR3 coding DNA: TGTGCCAGCAGCCCGGACAGCTATGGCTACACCTTC.

This chain joins TRBV28 and TRBJ2-1, with TRBD2 matching over 7 bases. The CDR3 is 15 amino acids. The junction had 7 bases not matched to a gene; V was cut back by 1 base and J by 7 bases. The germline CDR1 and CDR2 sequences are MDHEN and SYDVKM. The CDR3 here is CASSLSLAAGNEQFF. The DNA for the CDR3 is TGTGCCAGCAGTTTATCACTAGCAGCGGGGAATGAGCAGTTCTTC.

The CDR3 DNA is TGTGCCAGCAGCATCGGACAGTTCTATAATTCACCCCTCCACTTT. Translated: CASSIGQFYNSPLHF. The V call is TRBV9, the J call TRBJ1-6; maybe TRBD1 (6 bases). The CDR3 spans 15 residues. Trimming removed 4 bases from V and 3 bases from J, with 11 bases in between. The germline V gene has CDR1 SGDLS and CDR2 YYNGEE.

The chain carries TRBV19 and TRBJ1-4; D unclear. CDR3 length: 13 residues. Germline V gene lookup returns CDR1 LNHDA and CDR2 SQIVND (reference sequence). V lost 7 bases and J 4 bases, leaving 10 bases between the germline ends. The CDR3 loop is CASNAGNNEKLFF. Written as DNA, the CDR3 is TGTGCCAGTAATGCGGGTAATAATGAAAAACTGTTTTTT.

This clone was counted once. The chain couples TRBV3-1 (or the pseudogene TRBV3-2) to TRBJ2-5; D gene ambiguous. Germline CDR1 and CDR2: LGHDT and YNNKEL (reference sequence). Trimming stripped 6 bases from V and 1 base from J, with 9 bases between. CDR3 length equals 13 residues. The CDR3 region is CASSRVGQETQYF. CDR3 coding DNA: TGTGCCAGCAGTCGGGTGGGCCAAGAGACCCAGTACTTC.

This chain connects TRBV19 to TRBJ1-2; TRBD1 matches at 8 bases. J lost 0 bases, V lost 5 bases, and 5 bases had no gene match. Germline lookup yields CDR1 LNHDA and CDR2 SQIVND (reference sequence). This CDR3 spans 15 amino acids. CDR3 DNA sequence: TGTGCCAGTAGTCCCCAGACAGGGGCTAACTATGGCTACACCTTC. Its translation: CASSPQTGANYGYTF.

This clone was detected a few times. The chain uses TRBV6-1 and TRBJ2-3, with 12 bases fitting TRBD2. V gave up 1 base and J gave up 2 bases; unmatched junction bases: 10. This CDR3 comprises 19 residues. Germline CDR1 is MNHNS and CDR2 is SASEGT. CDR3 nucleotide sequence: TGTGCCAGCAGTGAAGGGTCTAGCGGGGGGGCAGGGTTCACAGATACGCAGTATTTT. Protein: CASSEGSSGGAGFTDTQYF.

The chain recombines TRBV6-1 with TRBJ1-2; D unresolved. Germline V CDR1 and CDR2: MNHNS, SASEGT. V lost 2 bases and J lost 5, with 15 bases in between. This CDR3 contains 15 residues. The CDR3 nucleotides read TGTGCCAGCAGTGAACCGAGTCTTTGGTGGTATGGCTACACCTTC. Residues: CASSEPSLWWYGYTF.

In its sample, this clone was seen once. The chain recombines TRBV10-2 with TRBJ2-3, with TRBD2 matching over 8 bases. Germline CDR1 is WSHSY and CDR2 is SAAADI. This CDR3 has 13 amino acids. Trimming removed 10 bases from V and 3 bases from J; junction bases left unmatched: 6. CDR3 nucleotides: TGCGCCACCGGTAGCGGGGCAACAGATACGCAGTATTTT. It translates to CATGSGATDTQYF.

The chain joins TRBV12-5 to TRBJ1-2; perhaps TRBD1 as D (6 bases). The V gene lost 1 base and the J gene lost 8 bases, with 14 bases spanning the gap. Germline V gives CDR1 LGHNT, CDR2 FRNRAP. The CDR3 spans 14 residues. This chain's CDR3 is CASGLDRAVGGYTF. DNA for the CDR3: TGTGCTAGTGGTTTGGACAGGGCGGTAGGCGGCTACACCTTC.

This chain uses TRBV7-8 with TRBJ2-1; 10 bases are a match to TRBD1. The CDR3 loop spans 16 amino acids. Germline-derived CDR1 and CDR2 are SGHVS and FQNEAQ. V gave up 5 bases and J gave up 4 bases; unmatched junction bases: 8. DNA for the CDR3: TGTGCCAGCAGCACCTATCGGACAGGGGGATACAATGAGCAGTTCTTC. As protein: CASSTYRTGGYNEQFF.

This rearrangement joins TRBV2 to TRBJ2-1; TRBD2 aligns across 9 bases. This CDR3 comprises 14 residues. Germline V gene data show CDR1 as SNHLY and CDR2 as FYNNEI. The J segment lost 6 bases and the V segment lost 4 bases, leaving 4 bases of the junction unmatched. The CDR3 loop is CASSGSGRRNEQFF. The DNA for the CDR3 is TGTGCCAGCAGTGGAAGCGGGAGGCGCAATGAGCAGTTCTTC.